This TCR beta chain was sequenced in a study of CD8+CD57+ T cells in acquired aplastic anemia (dated by TCRdb to the late 2010s). As for the study more broadly: Extracted DNA from sorted CD4+ and CD8+ cells averaged approximately 3 ug, ranging from roughly 0.17 to 30 ug. For healthy donor samples, the average read count was approximately 10 million for CD4+ cells and 11 million to 14 million for CD8+ cells.

Profiling of TCR beta VDJ combinations and CDR3 sequences used genomic DNA as the template. An Illumina HiSeq 2000 was the platform used for TCR repertoire sequencing. From the authors' description of their analysis: Repertoire assessment relied on Simpson's diversity index, CDR3 size and DJ length profiles, and TRBV/TRBJ rearrangement plots. The immunodominant clone was defined as the most abundant DNA sequence in deep sequencing data. CDR3 amino acid sequences were checked for sharing across subjects and were also compared against the VDJdb database and published repertoires. TCRdb took the public reads, trimmed them with fastp at Q25, ran MiXCR for clone calling and kept in-frame beta chains. All rows with the same CDR3 protein become a single entry with the most common DNA and genes. The V and J calls follow TCRdb's processing rather than the paper's. This sample comprises 180,000 or so distinct CDR3 sequences, under 55% of them detected only once. The top ten constitute approximately 2.9% of the sample.

General findings and caveats noted by the study authors: Although under 35 CD8+ CDR3 sequences were shared by patients and controls, these sequences appeared highly expressed in patients and within the immunodominant clones of patients. CD8+ Simpson's diversity did not differ significantly between patients and healthy controls (P=0.060).

In the study, sorted CD4+ and CD8+ blood T cells from patients with severe aplastic anemia and from healthy subjects underwent deep sequencing of TCR repertoires. Ficoll-Paque density gradient centrifugation was used to isolate peripheral blood mononuclear cells. CD4+ and CD8+ T cells were sorted by FACS or magnetic beads before DNA extraction. Trimming costs V 2 bases and J 3 bases, and their ends lie 8 bases apart. The CDR3 goes from the cysteine to the phenylalanine over 13 residues. Only CDR3 DNA is held: 39 bases, read in frame from base 1. CDR1 and CDR2 (MNHEY, SVGAGI) derive from the germline V gene. This clonotype was seen many times. The antigen this receptor binds is unknown. The input lacks base qualities; no much larger clone sits a single base away.

The chain employs TRBV6-5 and TRBJ2-7; TRBD2 might be the D gene, on 6 matching bases. The sample consisted of sorted CD4+, CD8+, or CD8+CD57+ T cells (not recorded which) from PBMCs. The source is a human donor in good health. The CDR3 sequence is CASSYGGNYEQYF. The DNA sequence follows: TGTGCCAGCAGTTACGGGGGGAACTACGAGCAGTACTTC.